The source of this T cell receptor (beta chain) is a study of early T cells in non-severe SARS-CoV-2 infection. MiXCR, applied by TCRdb to the 5' RACE reads, yields one record per CDR3 protein. The sample has some 59,000 distinct CDR3 sequences, more than 9% seen once; the top ten hold around 4.3%. The CDR3 has 15 amino acids. Germline assignment: CDR1 DFQATT and CDR2 SNEGSKA (reference sequence). With 5 bases clipped from V and 5 bases from J, the junction kept 11 bases outside the gene matches. This clonotype originated in an adult who was a healthcare worker with PCR-confirmed SARS-CoV-2 infection or an uninfected control (not recorded which). The sequenced material came from whole blood. The chain has TRBV20-1 and TRBJ2-2, with 7 bases aligning to TRBD2. CDR3 nucleotides: TGCAGTGCTGGAAGAGCGGGATGGGGGACCGGGGAGCTGTTTTTT. Its translation is CSAGRAGWGTGELFF.